This entry features one T cell receptor beta chain sequence. Method: immunoSEQ multiplex PCR; TCRdb's copy keeps in-frame clones and lacks some. This table holds 200,000 to 300,000 clones, about 90% found once. Deletions cut 2 bases from V and 3 bases from J, with 10 bases between. Germline CDR1 is LGHDT and CDR2 is YNNKEL (reference sequence). The CDR3 spans 15 residues. The data originate from a study of blood T cell repertoires in COVID-19. Overall study context: Acute and convalescent COVID-19 samples came from the United States, Italy and Spain. From T cells, B-cell-depleted T cells, or PBMCs came the material, which was cDNA or gDNA.

Residents of 20 to 25 US areas, aged roughly 18 to 95 years, made up the participants. Input material: PBMCs or T cells enriched from blood (not recorded which). The genes are TRBV3-1 (or the pseudogene TRBV3-2) and TRBJ1-4, with a weak D call TRBD1 (5 bases). The receptor's source is a middle-aged woman who had been exposed to COVID-19. In nucleotides, the CDR3 is TGTGCCAGCAGCCAACAGGGTAGGGCTAATGAAAAACTGTTTTTT. Protein: CASSQQGRANEKLFF.